Detailed here is one T cell receptor (beta chain). The antigen is unknown. What was amplified from RNA transcripts were TCR beta CDR3 regions. The TCR CDR3 was amplified in a first-round RT-PCR using the HTBI primer set. From the multiplex PCR reads, TCRdb called clonotypes with MiXCR, one entry per CDR3 protein. The data contain about 210,000 distinct CDR3 sequences, 17% of them seen just once; the ten biggest clones take up approximately 50%. The record originates from a study of T cells in Graves' hyperthyroidism and ophthalmopathy. Study-wide context: Once the initial diagnosis was made, peripheral blood was obtained before any treatment. The study's findings and limits: From stable hyperthyroidism, ophthalmopathy was separated by a 13 V-J model. The blood repertoire included most of the expanded thyroid clonotypes above 0.001.

The study left out patients who had uncontrolled infection, other autoimmune disease, pregnancy or lactation. Between the trimmed V and J ends, which lost 0 bases and 5 bases, there was a span of 10 bases. The length of the CDR3 is 14 residues. The V gene's germline CDR1 is MNHGY and CDR2 SVAAGI. V gene TRBV6-9 combines with J gene TRBJ1-1; D gene uncertain. What was sequenced was blood. The source is a man in his fifties or sixties with Graves' hyperthyroidism. CDR3 loop: CASSYSAGRTEAFF. Written as DNA, the CDR3 is TGTGCCAGCAGTTATTCGGCGGGAAGGACTGAAGCTTTCTTT.